These 27 T cell receptor beta chains originate from one sample sequenced in a study of blood T cell repertoires in COVID-19. Some clones are missing from TCRdb's copy, which holds only in-frame ones; the method was immunoSEQ multiplex PCR. The sample lists about 400,000 clones, around 89% seen once, with over 4% in the top ten. Sequenced: peripheral blood. All receptors come from a woman in her 30s with acute or convalescent COVID-19.

V usage is TRBV10-3 and J usage is TRBJ1-1, with TRBD1 as a possible D gene (6 bases). Trimming removed 0 bases at V and 0 bases at J, with 8 bases between. The V gene's germline CDR1 is ENHRY and CDR2 SYGVKD. This CDR3 contains 15 residues. Here the CDR3 reads CAISESDRLNTEAFF. CDR3 sequence (DNA): TGTGCCATCAGTGAGTCGGACAGACTGAACACTGAAGCTTTCTTT.

The V gene is TRBV24-1, the J gene TRBJ2-7; D possibly corresponds to TRBD2 (6 bases). The germline gives CDR1 KGHDR, CDR2 SFDVKD. V was cut by 9 bases and J by 0 bases, with 20 bases left in between. The CDR3 runs 16 residues. CDR3 DNA: TGTGCCACCCCCTGGGGCGGGGCCCCCCGCTCCTACGAGCAGTACTTC. This translates into CATPWGGAPRSYEQYF.

The chain has TRBV6-2 or TRBV6-3 and TRBJ2-5, with D possibly being TRBD1 (5 bases). V was clipped by 4 bases and J by 8 bases, with 14 bases between them. Germline loops: CDR1 MNHEY, CDR2 SVGEGT. The CDR3 runs 13 residues. The CDR3 DNA sequence: TGTGCCAGCAGTTTAAGGGGTCTGGAAACCCAGTACTTC. Protein sequence: CASSLRGLETQYF.

The table lists this clone with many counts. The gene calls are TRBV6-5 and TRBJ2-1; D is perhaps TRBD1 (6 bases). CDR1 and CDR2 from the germline V gene are MNHEY and SVGAGI. V was clipped by 4 bases and J by 15 bases, with 19 bases between them. CDR3 length equals 13 residues. Written as DNA, the CDR3 is TGTGCCAGCAGTTCACCGGGACAACAGGTGCGGTTCTTC. Encoded protein: CASSSPGQQVRFF.

This chain uses TRBV24-1 with TRBJ2-1; 8 bases align to TRBD2. The CDR3 runs 14 residues. CDR1 and CDR2 (germline): KGHDR, SFDVKD. V lost 9 bases to trimming and J lost 9 bases; unmatched junction nucleotides: 12. The CDR3 DNA reads as TGTGCCACCTCCCCCCCAGGGACTAGAAGTGAGCAGTTCTTC. Protein sequence: CATSPPGTRSEQFF.

This sequence joins TRBV19 and TRBJ2-7, with 7 nucleotides matching TRBD1. Germline V gene data show CDR1 as LNHDA and CDR2 as SQIVND (reference sequence). After removal of 1 base from V and 3 bases from J, the junction contained 6 bases not matched to a gene. This CDR3 has 15 amino acids. DNA for the CDR3: TGTGCCAGTAGTATAGCAAGGGACAGCGTCTACGAGCAGTACTTC. Protein sequence: CASSIARDSVYEQYF.

V gene TRBV24-1 combines with J gene TRBJ1-5, with D possibly matching TRBD1 (6 bases). CDR3 length: 13 amino acids. The V gene's germline CDR1 is KGHDR and CDR2 SFDVKD. Deletions cut 4 bases from V and 11 bases from J, with 14 bases between. As DNA, the CDR3 is TGTGCCACCAGTGACAGGGGTATCGAGGCCCAGCATTTT. Its translation: CATSDRGIEAQHF.

This chain connects TRBV6-2 or TRBV6-3 to TRBJ1-2; 7 nucleotides align to TRBD1. The CDR3 consists of 15 residues. The germline CDR1 and CDR2 sequences are MNHEY and SVGEGT. The J segment lost 3 bases and the V segment lost 5 bases, leaving 9 bases of the junction unmatched. This CDR3 reads CASSPRRTGDYGYTF. The CDR3 DNA reads as TGTGCCAGCAGTCCCCGTCGGACAGGAGACTATGGCTACACCTTC.

The J gene is TRBJ1-1, the V gene TRBV9, with TRBD1 matching over 8 bases. This CDR3 has 13 residues. From germline, CDR1 is SGDLS and CDR2 YYNGEE. The J segment lost 6 bases and the V segment lost 4 bases, leaving 5 bases of the junction unmatched. The CDR3 coding sequence is TGTGCCAGCAGCACCGGACAGGGTGCTGAAGCTTTCTTT. Amino acid sequence: CASSTGQGAEAFF.

The CDR3: CSVEGGTGPNFGSGNTIYF. CDR3 bases: TGCAGCGTTGAAGGTGGGACAGGGCCCAACTTTGGCTCTGGAAACACCATATATTTT. This sequence joins TRBV29-1 and TRBJ1-3; 9 bases align to TRBD1. J gave up 0 bases and V 1 base, and 13 bases lay outside the gene matches. The CDR3 totals 19 residues. Looked up from germline, CDR1 is SQVTM and CDR2 is ANQGSEA.

The chain employs TRBV30 and TRBJ1-5; D perhaps matches TRBD1 (6 bases). The CDR3 has 15 residues. From germline, CDR1 is GTSNPN and CDR2 SVGIG (reference sequence). The germline V and J ends were trimmed by 0 bases and 4 bases, with 13 bases remaining between them. The CDR3 DNA follows: TGTGCCTGGAGTGTTAGTGGACAGCTTAATCAGCCCCAGCATTTT. Protein sequence: CAWSVSGQLNQPQHF.

Comments on this clone: Additional DNA sequences in this sample encode the identical CDR3. The V call is TRBV5-1, the J call TRBJ2-3; D is ambiguous. This CDR3 contains 12 residues. V lost 1 base and J lost 4, with 4 bases in between. The germline CDR1 and CDR2 sequences are SGHRS and YFSETQ. DNA of the CDR3: TGCGCCAGCAGCTTGTCCGCAGATACGCAGTATTTT. Its translation is CASSLSADTQYF.

The CDR3 DNA is TGTGCCAGCAGTGAGCAGGGGGCCTACAATGAGCAGTTCTTC. It specifies CASSEQGAYNEQFF. The genes are TRBV5-8 and TRBJ2-1; 7 positions match TRBD1. The CDR3 has 14 residues. Germline V gene data show CDR1 as SGHTS and CDR2 as YDEGEE. V lost 5 bases, J lost 2 bases, and 4 bases stayed unmatched.

Here the CDR3 DNA reads TGTGCCAGCAGCTTCGGGACAGGGGGACATTTAAGTAATGAAAAACTGTTTTTT. Its protein product is CASSFGTGGHLSNEKLFF. The chain couples TRBV7-9 to TRBJ1-4, with TRBD1 matching over 11 bases. Germline lookup yields CDR1 SEHNR and CDR2 FQNEAQ (reference sequence). The CDR3 has 18 residues. The V gene end was trimmed by 3 bases and the J gene end by 4 bases; junction bases not matched to a gene: 10.

The chain joins TRBV24-1 to TRBJ1-1, with D uncertain. Germline CDR1 reads KGHDR; CDR2 reads SFDVKD. This CDR3 has 14 amino acids. The V end lost 8 bases, the J end lost 6 bases, and 18 bases lay between the germline ends. The CDR3 DNA follows: TGTGCCACCACCCCGTACCGGGGTATCCCTGAAGCTTTCTTT. This gives the protein CATTPYRGIPEAFF.

Only a few counts were recorded for this clone. This chain uses TRBV5-1 with TRBJ2-7; tentatively, D is TRBD2 (5 bases). Germline-derived CDR1 and CDR2 are SGHRS and YFSETQ. The CDR3 runs 14 residues. V lost 0 bases to trimming and J lost 6 bases, with 13 bases between them. The CDR3 loop is CASSLGRERSEQYF. In nucleotides, the CDR3 is TGCGCCAGCAGCTTGGGTCGTGAGCGGTCCGAGCAGTACTTC.

The chain recombines TRBV6-4 with TRBJ2-3; D unresolved. V lost 6 bases and J lost 2, with 9 bases in between. The CDR3 contains 13 residues. The germline V gene encodes CDR1 MRHNA and CDR2 SNTAGT. The CDR3 is CASSRVLTDTQYF. The CDR3 region has the DNA TGTGCCAGCAGCCGGGTCCTCACAGATACGCAGTATTTT.

The chain couples TRBV6-5 to TRBJ2-7; a possible D gene is TRBD1 (5 bases). With 7 bases removed from V and 2 bases from J, the gap between germline ends came to 15 bases. The germline CDR1 and CDR2 sequences are MNHEY and SVGAGI. The CDR3 totals 14 residues. CDR3 sequence: CASKPGHGPYEQYF. The CDR3 DNA reads as TGTGCCAGCAAGCCAGGGCACGGTCCCTACGAGCAGTACTTC.

The rearrangement joins TRBV9 to TRBJ2-3; D is possibly TRBD2 (7 bases). Trimming removed 1 base at V and 3 bases at J, with 15 bases between. CDR1 and CDR2 from the germline V gene are SGDLS and YYNGEE. The CDR3 runs 16 residues. Here the CDR3 reads CASSVSGGRGTDTQYF. The CDR3 DNA follows: TGTGCCAGCAGCGTATCCGGGGGGCGCGGAACAGATACGCAGTATTTT.

The chain is built from TRBV18 and TRBJ2-6; tentative D call: TRBD1 (5 bases). Between the trimmed V and J ends, which lost 1 base and 0 bases, there was a span of 10 bases. The CDR3 extends over 17 amino acids. Germline CDR1 reads KGHSH; CDR2 reads LQKENI. The CDR3 reads CASSPLGARSGANVLTF. CDR3 nucleotides: TGTGCCAGCTCACCACTAGGGGCCCGCTCTGGGGCCAACGTCCTGACTTTC.

The chain recombines TRBV29-1 with TRBJ2-7; the D is unclear. CDR3 size: 11 residues. CDR1 SQVTM and CDR2 ANQGSEA come from the germline V gene. V lost 6 bases and J lost 7, with 13 bases in between. The CDR3 DNA sequence: TGCAGCGTGACCGTGCTCGGGGAGCAGTACTTC. Translating gives CSVTVLGEQYF.

The chain has TRBV5-1 and TRBJ1-2; no clear D. CDR3 length: 13 residues. V lost 5 bases and J 2 bases, leaving 10 bases between the germline ends. Germline CDR1 is SGHRS and CDR2 is YFSETQ. The DNA for the CDR3 is TGCGCCAGCAGTAAGGCGGGGAACTATGGCTACACCTTC. Translated: CASSKAGNYGYTF.

The J gene is TRBJ1-5, the V gene TRBV5-4; D unresolved. Per germline, CDR1 SGHNT and CDR2 YYREEE (reference sequence). The CDR3 covers 14 residues. Deletions cut 4 bases from V and 6 bases from J, with 14 bases between. The CDR3 DNA reads as TGTGCCAGCAGCCTGAATCCGGGTTTTCAGCCCCAGCATTTT. Translated: CASSLNPGFQPQHF.

The rearrangement uses TRBV5-1 and TRBJ1-5; D is unresolved. V shed 4 bases and J shed 4 bases, with 12 bases lying between them. The length of the CDR3 is 14 residues. Germline assignment: CDR1 SGHRS and CDR2 YFSETQ. For the CDR3, the DNA is TGCGCCAGCAGCGCCGACGGGGTTAATCAGCCCCAGCATTTT. This gives the protein CASSADGVNQPQHF.

V and J are TRBV28 and TRBJ2-6, with TRBD2 matching over 7 bases. The CDR3 contains 17 residues. Per the germline V gene, CDR1 is MDHEN and CDR2 is SYDVKM. Trimming took 4 bases from V and 0 from J; bases not matched to a gene: 6. The DNA of the CDR3 is TGTGCCAGCAGTTCCCCCGGGGGGTACTCTGGGGCCAACGTCCTGACTTTC. It translates to CASSSPGGYSGANVLTF.

This rearrangement joins TRBV5-5 to TRBJ1-5; a possible D gene is TRBD1 (6 bases). The length of the CDR3 is 14 residues. Trimming pared 4 bases from V and 6 bases from J, leaving 14 bases between. The germline gives CDR1 SGHKS, CDR2 YYEKEE (reference sequence). In DNA form, the CDR3 reads TGTGCCAGCAGCCCATCGGGGGGGCTTCAGCCCCAGCATTTT. Encoded protein: CASSPSGGLQPQHF. The variable domain in full, completed from reference TRBV5-5 and TRBJ1-5, reads DAGVTQSPTHLIKTRGQQVTLRCSPISGHKSVSWYQQVLGQGPQFIFQYYEKEERGRGNFPDRFSARQFPNYSSELNVNALLLGDSALYLCASSPSGGLQPQHFGDGTRLSIL.

This sequence joins TRBV7-2 and TRBJ1-5; D not resolved. The CDR3 is 13 residues long. The germline CDR1 and CDR2 sequences are SGHTA and FQGNSA. The germline V and J ends were trimmed by 6 bases and 3 bases, with 9 bases remaining between them. The CDR3 here is CASSGGNNQPQHF. CDR3 DNA: TGTGCCAGCAGTGGAGGCAACAATCAGCCCCAGCATTTT. The variable domain in full, completed from reference TRBV7-2 and TRBJ1-5, reads GAGVSQSPSNKVTEKGKDVELRCDPISGHTALYWYRQSLGQGLEFLIYFQGNSAPDKSGLPSDRFSAERTGGSVSTLTIQRTQQEDSAVYLCASSGGNNQPQHFGDGTRLSIL.